The T cell receptor (beta chain) under discussion was sequenced for a study of radiation and T cells in renal cell carcinoma. The CDR3 spans 15 residues. Germline CDR1 SGHNT, CDR2 YYREEE (reference sequence). V was cut by 4 bases and J by 6 bases, with 20 bases left in between. Study-wide findings and caveats: Top tumor clonotypes rose in blood 2 weeks post-radiation, then contracted.

Turning to this clone: Its antigen is unidentified.

Time point meaning: blood 4 weeks post-SBRT, at nephrectomy. Treatment specified: 15 Gy SBRT to primary tumor, nephrectomy 4 weeks later. Nephrectomy followed 15 Gy stereotactic body radiation by 4 weeks. Sequenced by immunoSEQ multiplex PCR; TCRdb stores in-frame clones only, minus some. Seen here are under 100,000 clones, 70% to 90% observed once, and the top ten hold around 9.1%. The sequence was obtained from a man aged 45 to 65 with renal cell carcinoma. V usage is TRBV5-4 and J usage is TRBJ2-7; TRBD2 might be the D (8 bases). The source material was blood, sampled from a patient whose treatment included radiotherapy and nephrectomy. CDR3: CASSPGGTDPFEQYF. The CDR3 nucleotides read TGTGCCAGCAGCCCGGGAGGGACAGACCCGTTCGAGCAGTACTTC.